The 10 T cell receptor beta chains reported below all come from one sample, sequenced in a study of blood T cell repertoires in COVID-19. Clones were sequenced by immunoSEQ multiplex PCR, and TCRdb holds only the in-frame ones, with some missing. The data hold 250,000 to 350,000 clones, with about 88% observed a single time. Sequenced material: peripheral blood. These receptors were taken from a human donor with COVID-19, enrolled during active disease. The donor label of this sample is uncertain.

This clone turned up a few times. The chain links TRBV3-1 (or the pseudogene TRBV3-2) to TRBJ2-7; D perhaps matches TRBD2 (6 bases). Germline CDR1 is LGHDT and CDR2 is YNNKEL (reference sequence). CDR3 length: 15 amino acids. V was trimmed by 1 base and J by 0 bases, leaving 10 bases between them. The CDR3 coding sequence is TGTGCCAGCAGCCAAGGCACGACTAGCTCCTACGAGCAGTACTTC. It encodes CASSQGTTSSYEQYF.

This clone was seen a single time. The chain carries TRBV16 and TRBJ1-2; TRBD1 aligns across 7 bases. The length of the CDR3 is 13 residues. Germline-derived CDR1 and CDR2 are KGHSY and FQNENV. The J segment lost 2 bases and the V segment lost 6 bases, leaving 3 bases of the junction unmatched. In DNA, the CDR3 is TGTGCCAGCAGTAAACAGGGGAACTATGGCTACACCTTC. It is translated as CASSKQGNYGYTF.

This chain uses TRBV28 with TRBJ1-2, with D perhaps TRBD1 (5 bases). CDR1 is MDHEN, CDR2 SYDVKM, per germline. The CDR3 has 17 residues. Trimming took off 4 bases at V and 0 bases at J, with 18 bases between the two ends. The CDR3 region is CASSSTAMTVANYGYTF. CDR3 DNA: TGTGCCAGCAGTTCCACGGCCATGACAGTAGCTAACTATGGCTACACCTTC.

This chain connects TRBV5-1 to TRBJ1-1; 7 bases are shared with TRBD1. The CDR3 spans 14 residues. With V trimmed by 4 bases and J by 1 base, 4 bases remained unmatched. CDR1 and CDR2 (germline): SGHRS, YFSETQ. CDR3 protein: CASSIRDRNTEAFF. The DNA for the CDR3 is TGCGCCAGCAGCATACGGGACAGGAACACTGAAGCTTTCTTT.

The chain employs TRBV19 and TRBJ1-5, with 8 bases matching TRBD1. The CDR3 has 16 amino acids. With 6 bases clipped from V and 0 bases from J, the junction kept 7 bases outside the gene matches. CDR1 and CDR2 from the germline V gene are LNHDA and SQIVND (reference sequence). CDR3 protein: CASSPTGAGSNQPQHF. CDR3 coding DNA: TGTGCCAGTAGCCCGACAGGGGCTGGTAGCAATCAGCCCCAGCATTTT.

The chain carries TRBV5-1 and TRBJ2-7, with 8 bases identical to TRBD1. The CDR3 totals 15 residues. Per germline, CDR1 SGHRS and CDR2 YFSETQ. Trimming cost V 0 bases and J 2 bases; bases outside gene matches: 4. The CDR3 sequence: CASSLATGDPYEQYF. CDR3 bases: TGCGCCAGCAGCTTGGCGACAGGGGACCCCTACGAGCAGTACTTC. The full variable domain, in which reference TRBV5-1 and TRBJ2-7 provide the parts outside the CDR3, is KAGVTQTPRYLIKTRGQQVTLSCSPISGHRSVSWYQQTPGQGLQFLFEYFSETQRNKGNFPGRFSGRQFSNSRSEMNVSTLELGDSALYLCASSLATGDPYEQYFGPGTRLTVT.

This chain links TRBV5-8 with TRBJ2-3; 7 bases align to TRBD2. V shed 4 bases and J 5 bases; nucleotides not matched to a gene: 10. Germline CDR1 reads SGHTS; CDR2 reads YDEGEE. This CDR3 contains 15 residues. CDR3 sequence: CASSQAGRRVDTQYF. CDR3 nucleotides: TGTGCCAGCAGCCAAGCGGGACGCCGGGTAGATACGCAGTATTTT.

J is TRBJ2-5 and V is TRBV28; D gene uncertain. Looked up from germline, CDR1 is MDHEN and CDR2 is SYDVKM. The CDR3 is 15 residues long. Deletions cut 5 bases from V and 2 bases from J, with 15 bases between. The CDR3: CASSLPSVQQETQYF. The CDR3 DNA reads TGTGCCAGCAGTCTCCCGAGTGTCCAACAAGAGACCCAGTACTTC.

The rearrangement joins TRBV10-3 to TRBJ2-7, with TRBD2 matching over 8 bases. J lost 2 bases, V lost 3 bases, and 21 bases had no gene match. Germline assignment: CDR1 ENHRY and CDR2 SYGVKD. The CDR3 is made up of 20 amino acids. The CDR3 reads CAISDSTEGLVPIKTYEQYF. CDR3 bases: TGTGCCATCAGTGATTCTACTGAGGGACTAGTGCCGATAAAGACCTACGAGCAGTACTTC.

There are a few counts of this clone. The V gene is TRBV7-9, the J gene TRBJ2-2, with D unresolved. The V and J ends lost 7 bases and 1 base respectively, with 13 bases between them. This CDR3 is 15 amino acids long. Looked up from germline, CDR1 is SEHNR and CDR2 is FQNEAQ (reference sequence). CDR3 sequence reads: CASIREAGNTGELFF. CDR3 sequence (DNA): TGTGCCAGCATAAGAGAAGCAGGGAACACCGGGGAGCTGTTTTTT.